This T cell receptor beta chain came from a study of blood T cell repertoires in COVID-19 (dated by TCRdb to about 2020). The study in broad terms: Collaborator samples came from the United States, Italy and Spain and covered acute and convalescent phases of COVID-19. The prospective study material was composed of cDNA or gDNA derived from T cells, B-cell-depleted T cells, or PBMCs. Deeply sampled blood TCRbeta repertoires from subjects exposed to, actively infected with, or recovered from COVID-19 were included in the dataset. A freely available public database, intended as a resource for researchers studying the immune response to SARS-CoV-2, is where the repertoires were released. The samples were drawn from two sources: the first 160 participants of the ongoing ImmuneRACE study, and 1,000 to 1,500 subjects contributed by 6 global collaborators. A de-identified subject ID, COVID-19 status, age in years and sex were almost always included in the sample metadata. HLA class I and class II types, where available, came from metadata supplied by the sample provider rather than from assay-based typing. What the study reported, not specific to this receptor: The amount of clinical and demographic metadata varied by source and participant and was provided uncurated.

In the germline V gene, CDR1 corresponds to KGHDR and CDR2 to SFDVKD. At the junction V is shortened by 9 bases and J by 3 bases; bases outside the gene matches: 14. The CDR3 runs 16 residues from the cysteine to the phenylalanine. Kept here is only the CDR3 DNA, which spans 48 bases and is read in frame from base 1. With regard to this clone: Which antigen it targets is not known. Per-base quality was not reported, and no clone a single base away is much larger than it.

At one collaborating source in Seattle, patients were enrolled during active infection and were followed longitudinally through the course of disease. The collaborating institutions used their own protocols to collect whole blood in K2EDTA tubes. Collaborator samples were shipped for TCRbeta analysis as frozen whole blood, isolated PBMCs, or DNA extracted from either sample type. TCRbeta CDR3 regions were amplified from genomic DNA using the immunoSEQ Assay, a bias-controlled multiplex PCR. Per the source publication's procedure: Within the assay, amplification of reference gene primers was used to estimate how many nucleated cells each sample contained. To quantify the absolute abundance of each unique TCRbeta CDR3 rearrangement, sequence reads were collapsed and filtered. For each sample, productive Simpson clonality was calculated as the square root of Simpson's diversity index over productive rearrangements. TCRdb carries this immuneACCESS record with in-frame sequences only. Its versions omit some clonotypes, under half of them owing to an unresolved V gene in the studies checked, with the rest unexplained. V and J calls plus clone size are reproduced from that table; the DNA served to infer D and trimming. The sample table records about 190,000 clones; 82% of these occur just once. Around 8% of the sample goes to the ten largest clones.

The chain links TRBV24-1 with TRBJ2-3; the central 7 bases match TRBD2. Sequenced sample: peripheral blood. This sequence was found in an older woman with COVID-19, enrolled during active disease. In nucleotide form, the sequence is TGTGCCACCTCTAAGGGGTTAGCGGGTTATACAGATACGCAGTATTTT. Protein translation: CATSKGLAGYTDTQYF.